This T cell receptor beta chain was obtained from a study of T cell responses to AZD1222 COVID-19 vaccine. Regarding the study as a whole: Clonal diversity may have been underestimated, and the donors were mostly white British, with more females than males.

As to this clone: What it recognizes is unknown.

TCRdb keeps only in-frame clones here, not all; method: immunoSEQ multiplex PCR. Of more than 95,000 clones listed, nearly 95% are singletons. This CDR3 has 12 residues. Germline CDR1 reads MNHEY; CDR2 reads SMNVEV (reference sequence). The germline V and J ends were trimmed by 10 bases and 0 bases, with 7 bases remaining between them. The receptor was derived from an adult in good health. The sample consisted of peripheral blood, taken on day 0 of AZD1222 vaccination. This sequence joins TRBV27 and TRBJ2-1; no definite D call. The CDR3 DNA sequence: TGTGCCATAAGGTCCTCCTACAATGAGCAGTTCTTC. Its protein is CAIRSSYNEQFF.